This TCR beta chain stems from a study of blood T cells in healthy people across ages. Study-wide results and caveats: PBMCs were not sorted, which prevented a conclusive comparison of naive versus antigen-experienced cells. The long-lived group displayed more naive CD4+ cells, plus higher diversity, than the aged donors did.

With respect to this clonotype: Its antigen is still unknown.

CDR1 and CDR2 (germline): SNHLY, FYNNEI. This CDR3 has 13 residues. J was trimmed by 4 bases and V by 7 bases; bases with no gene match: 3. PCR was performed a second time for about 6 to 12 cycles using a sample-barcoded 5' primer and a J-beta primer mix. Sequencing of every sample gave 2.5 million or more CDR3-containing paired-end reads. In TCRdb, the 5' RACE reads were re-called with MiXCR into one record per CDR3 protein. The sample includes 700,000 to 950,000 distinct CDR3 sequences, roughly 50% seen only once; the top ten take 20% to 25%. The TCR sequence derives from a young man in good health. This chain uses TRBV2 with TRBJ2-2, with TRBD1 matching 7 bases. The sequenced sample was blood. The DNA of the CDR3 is TGTGCCAGCAAGACAGGGTTCACCGGGGAGCTGTTTTTT. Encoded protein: CASKTGFTGELFF.